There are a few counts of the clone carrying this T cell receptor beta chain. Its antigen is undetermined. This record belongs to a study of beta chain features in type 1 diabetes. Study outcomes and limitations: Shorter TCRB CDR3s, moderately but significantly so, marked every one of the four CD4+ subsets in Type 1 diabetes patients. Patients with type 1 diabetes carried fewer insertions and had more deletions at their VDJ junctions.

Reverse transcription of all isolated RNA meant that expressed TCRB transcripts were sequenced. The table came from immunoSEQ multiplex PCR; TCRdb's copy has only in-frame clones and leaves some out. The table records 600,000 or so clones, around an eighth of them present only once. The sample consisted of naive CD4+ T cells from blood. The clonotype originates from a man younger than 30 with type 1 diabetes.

This chain's CDR3 is CASSETGGRGGYTF. The DNA for the CDR3 is TGTGCCAGCAGTGAGACAGGGGGTCGGGGCGGCTACACCTTC. The rearrangement joins TRBV25-1 to TRBJ1-2; 9 nucleotides align to TRBD1. This CDR3 contains 14 residues. The ends lost 3 bases at V and 8 bases at J; junction bases unmatched: 7. Germline CDR1 MGHDK, CDR2 SYGVNS.